The source of this T cell receptor (beta chain) is a study of blood T cells in healthy people across ages. Germline V CDR1 and CDR2: MNHNS, SASEGT. The CDR3 loop spans 15 amino acids. V lost 0 bases and J lost 5, with 11 bases in between. Then a second PCR, running roughly 7 to 11 cycles, was carried out with a sample-barcoded 5' primer and a J-beta primer mix. TCRdb re-derived calls from the 5' RACE reads in MiXCR, one entry per CDR3 protein. The sample carries approximately 1.5 million distinct CDR3 sequences, about 35% recorded once. The rearrangement joins TRBV6-1 to TRBJ1-5, with D possibly TRBD1 on 5 matching bases. The sample consisted of blood. The TCR sequence derives from a woman aged 30 to 39 in good health. The CDR3 region is CASSEAGGGYQPQHF. The CDR3 bases are TGTGCCAGCAGTGAAGCTGGGGGAGGGTATCAGCCCCAGCATTTT.